Shown below are 22 T cell receptor beta chains from a single sample sequenced in a study of T cells in Graves' hyperthyroidism and ophthalmopathy. RNA transcripts yielded amplified TCR beta CDR3 regions. First-round RT-PCR of the TCR CDR3 relied on the HTBI primer set. MiXCR, run by TCRdb on the multiplex PCR reads, gives a single entry per CDR3 protein. Of around 350,000 distinct CDR3 sequences detected, 13% to 15% appear once; the ten largest clones hold under 25%. The source material was blood. Receptors originate from a woman aged 55-70 years with Graves' ophthalmopathy.

This clonotype was seen ten or more times. The chain is built from TRBV20-1 and TRBJ2-3; D is ambiguous. Trimming shortened V by 0 bases and J by 4 bases, and 5 bases separated the two germline ends. The germline V gene has CDR1 DFQATT and CDR2 SNEGSKA (reference sequence). The CDR3 is 12 amino acids. The CDR3 here is CSARDPPDTQYF. As DNA, the CDR3 is TGCAGTGCTAGAGATCCCCCAGATACGCAGTATTTT.

At least ten counts were recorded for this clonotype. The chain employs TRBV15 and TRBJ2-2, with 7 bases that match TRBD2. The CDR3 length is 18 residues. V was pared by 1 base and J by 3 bases, with 11 bases of the junction left unmatched. Germline assignment: CDR1 LNHNV and CDR2 YYDKDF (reference sequence). CDR3 region: CATSRARRAGEHTGELFF. In DNA, the CDR3 is TGTGCCACCAGCAGAGCCCGGAGGGCGGGGGAGCACACCGGGGAGCTGTTTTTT.

The chain has TRBV4-2 and TRBJ2-4; D may match TRBD1 or TRBD2 (7 bases each). The CDR3 spans 15 residues. Germline V gene lookup returns CDR1 LGHNA and CDR2 YNFKEQ. V was cut by 4 bases and J by 1 base, with 11 bases left in between. The DNA of the CDR3 is TGTGCCAGCAGCCCAGGGGGGGGCGCCAAAAACATTCAGTACTTC. It codes for CASSPGGGAKNIQYF.

The chain has TRBV9 and TRBJ2-2, with D maybe TRBD1 (5 bases). Trimming cost V 0 bases and J 0 bases, with 12 bases left between them. Germline V gene lookup returns CDR1 SGDLS and CDR2 YYNGEE. The CDR3 contains 17 residues. In DNA form, the CDR3 reads TGTGCCAGCAGCGTAGGCGGCAGGGCACCGAACACCGGGGAGCTGTTTTTT. Protein sequence: CASSVGGRAPNTGELFF.

This clonotype has at least ten counts. The chain recombines TRBV28 with TRBJ1-1; 8 positions match TRBD1. The germline V gene has CDR1 MDHEN and CDR2 SYDVKM. This CDR3 is built from 16 residues. Trimming took 6 bases from V and 5 from J; bases not matched to a gene: 14. The CDR3 DNA follows: TGTGCCAGCAGCCCCAGGGGGCGAGGTGTAGGTACTGAAGCTTTCTTT. Protein product: CASSPRGRGVGTEAFF.

This clonotype has a count of ten or more. The chain carries TRBV27 and TRBJ2-3; D not resolved. Per germline, CDR1 MNHEY and CDR2 SMNVEV (reference sequence). CDR3 length: 16 amino acids. V was shortened by 0 bases and J by 2 bases, with 12 bases between the two germline ends. The DNA for the CDR3 is TGTGCCAGCAGTTTATCGCCAACTGGAACCACAGATACGCAGTATTTT. It translates to CASSLSPTGTTDTQYF.

This CDR3 is CASSLLLDPTDTQYF. In DNA, the CDR3 is TGTGCCAGCAGCTTACTCCTCGACCCCACAGATACGCAGTATTTT. The J gene is TRBJ2-3, the V gene TRBV11-3, with D hard to call. V was cut by 2 bases and J by 2 bases, with 11 bases left in between. This CDR3 has 15 amino acids. CDR1 and CDR2 (germline): SGHNT, YENEEA.

This clonotype occurred many times. The J gene is TRBJ2-3, the V gene TRBV24-1, with D possibly TRBD1 on 6 matching bases. The CDR3 extends over 15 amino acids. Looked up from germline, CDR1 is KGHDR and CDR2 is SFDVKD. V lost 5 bases and J 0 bases, leaving 11 bases between the germline ends. The chain's CDR3 is CATSGGQPSTDTQYF. The CDR3, as DNA: TGTGCCACCAGTGGTGGACAGCCAAGCACAGATACGCAGTATTTT.

About this clonotype: This may come from a read error, since a much larger clone is one base off. This is likely a read error, given that the CDR3 carries no conserved phenylalanine or tryptophan at its end. The rearrangement joins TRBV5-6 to TRBJ2-1; the D is unclear. Germline CDR1 and CDR2: SGHDT and YYEEEE. V lost 5 bases, J lost 0 bases, and 15 bases lay in between. This CDR3 spans 16 amino acids. In DNA, the CDR3 is TGTGCCAGCAGTTCGAGTTCCTGGAGCTCCTACAATGAGCAGTTCCTC. It specifies CASSSSSWSSYNEQFL.

This clonotype has ten or more counts. The V gene is TRBV19, the J gene TRBJ2-5, with a weak D call TRBD2 (6 bases). Germline CDR1 LNHDA, CDR2 SQIVND (reference sequence). This CDR3 is 14 amino acids long. The V end was cut by 4 bases, the J end by 7 bases, with 16 bases between. The DNA of the CDR3 is TGTGCCAGTAGTAGGGACTCTGTAGGCCGGACCCAGTACTTC. It is translated as CASSRDSVGRTQYF.

This clonotype was seen repeatedly, ten times or more. The chain employs TRBV9 and TRBJ2-1; D may be TRBD2 (6 bases). Trimming shortened V by 3 bases and J by 0 bases, and 13 bases separated the two germline ends. This CDR3 comprises 16 residues. In germline, CDR1 is SGDLS, CDR2 YYNGEE. The CDR3 loop reads CASSGPGLSSYNEQFF. The CDR3, as DNA: TGTGCCAGCAGCGGTCCGGGACTCAGCTCCTACAATGAGCAGTTCTTC.

This chain connects TRBV2 to TRBJ2-3; D is unclear. CDR1 is SNHLY and CDR2 is FYNNEI in the germline V gene. Trimming cost V 6 bases and J 3 bases, with 16 bases left between them. The CDR3 runs 15 residues. Here the CDR3 reads CASSEIFLRTDTQYF. For the CDR3, the DNA is TGTGCCAGCAGCGAAATATTTCTTCGAACAGATACGCAGTATTTT.

This clonotype was seen more than once but under ten times. V gene TRBV27 combines with J gene TRBJ2-1, with TRBD2 matching over 7 bases. The CDR3 consists of 15 residues. Germline V CDR1 and CDR2: MNHEY, SMNVEV (reference sequence). Trimming took 6 bases from V and 2 from J; bases not matched to a gene: 7. The CDR3 region has the DNA TGTGCCAGCAGCGAGCGGGGTGGGCCCTACAATGAGCAGTTCTTC. This translates into CASSERGGPYNEQFF.

This clonotype occurred many times. This chain links TRBV6-1 with TRBJ2-1; D perhaps matches TRBD1 (6 bases). The CDR3 contains 15 residues. Trimming took 3 bases from V and 2 from J, leaving 11 bases between them. Germline assignment: CDR1 MNHNS and CDR2 SASEGT. The CDR3 DNA is TGTGCCAGCAGTGACTGGGACAATACCTACAATGAGCAGTTCTTC. Its protein is CASSDWDNTYNEQFF.

This clonotype was recorded a few times. The V call is TRBV2, the J call TRBJ1-5, with D unresolved. Looked up from germline, CDR1 is SNHLY and CDR2 is FYNNEI. The CDR3 totals 13 residues. V lost 4 bases and J lost 3, with 7 bases in between. The CDR3 nucleotides are TGTGCCAGCAGTGCAACACCCAATCAGCCCCAGCATTTT. Protein: CASSATPNQPQHF.

About this clonotype itself: One end of the junction varies from germline; a read error may be responsible. The rearrangement joins TRBV2 to TRBJ2-2, with a possible D match to TRBD2 (5 bases). The CDR3 consists of 13 residues. The V gene's germline CDR1 is SNHLY and CDR2 FYNNEI. The chain's CDR3 is CTSEDGITGELFF. CDR3 DNA sequence: TGTACCAGCGAAGACGGGATCACCGGGGAGCTGTTTTTT.

The rearrangement links TRBV5-1 to TRBJ2-2; D remains unclear. Per the germline V gene, CDR1 is SGHRS and CDR2 is YFSETQ. This CDR3 spans 15 amino acids. Deletions cut 4 bases from V and 4 bases from J, with 14 bases between. The CDR3 sequence is CASSPGPGGTGELFF. The CDR3 bases are TGCGCCAGCAGCCCCGGGCCTGGCGGCACCGGGGAGCTGTTTTTT.

This clonotype has a handful of counts. V usage is TRBV20-1 and J usage is TRBJ1-6; weak D call: TRBD1 (6 bases). This CDR3 comprises 17 residues. Germline CDR1 is DFQATT and CDR2 is SNEGSKA (reference sequence). Trimming stripped 0 bases from V and 1 base from J, with 13 bases between. CDR3 loop: CSARDGAGVSYNSPLHF. The CDR3 DNA is TGCAGTGCTAGAGATGGGGCAGGGGTTTCCTATAATTCACCCCTCCACTTT.

Many counts were recorded for this clonotype. The J gene is TRBJ1-5, the V gene TRBV18, with 8 bases fitting TRBD1. The length of the CDR3 is 13 residues. Germline CDR1 KGHSH, CDR2 LQKENI. V dropped 5 bases and J dropped 7; count of bases not matched to a gene: 4. The CDR3: CASSTDRDQPQHF. CDR3 nucleotides: TGTGCCAGCTCAACGGACAGGGACCAGCCCCAGCATTTT.

This clonotype was counted at least ten times. This rearrangement joins TRBV30 to TRBJ1-1; D is undetermined. CDR1 GTSNPN and CDR2 SVGIG come from the germline V gene (reference sequence). Trimming took off 0 bases at V and 4 bases at J, with 9 bases between the two ends. The CDR3 sequence is 13 residues long. The CDR3 DNA is TGTGCCTGGAGTGTCAAGGTGGGCACTGAAGCTTTCTTT. Protein product: CAWSVKVGTEAFF.

The CDR3 reads CAWTSQGLPSEQYF. The CDR3 nucleotides are TGTGCCTGGACCTCACAGGGACTCCCTTCCGAGCAGTACTTC. The chain carries TRBV30 and TRBJ2-7, with D perhaps given as TRBD1 or TRBD2 (6 bases each). Germline V CDR1 and CDR2: GTSNPN, SVGIG (reference sequence). This CDR3 is built from 14 residues. V shed 4 bases and J shed 6 bases, with 19 bases lying between them.

The sample holds many counts of this clonotype. The chain has TRBV7-9 and TRBJ2-7; TRBD1 or TRBD2 may be the D gene (5 bases each). The CDR3 has 13 amino acids. Germline-derived CDR1 and CDR2 are SEHNR and FQNEAQ (reference sequence). V was cut by 5 bases and J by 5 bases, with 13 bases left in between. The CDR3 here is CASSGGLGHEQYF. The DNA of the CDR3 is TGTGCCAGCAGCGGGGGTCTGGGCCACGAGCAGTACTTC.